This TCR beta chain was captured in a study of blood T cell repertoires in COVID-19. Background on the study: From T cells, B-cell-depleted T cells, or PBMCs came the material, which was cDNA or gDNA.

This CDR3 comprises 13 residues. Trimming removed 5 bases from V and 5 bases from J, with 15 bases in between. Germline V gives CDR1 GTSNPN, CDR2 SVGIG (reference sequence). As processed by the authors: Reference gene primer amplification gave nucleated cell count estimates. Data came from immunoSEQ multiplex PCR; TCRdb stores just in-frame clones and leaves some out. That table supplies the V and J calls and clone size; D and trimming were determined from the DNA. The data show around 250,000 clones, with 80% to 90% seen just once and over 4% held by the top ten. The specimen sequenced was PBMCs or T cells enriched from blood (not recorded which). The chain combines TRBV30 with TRBJ1-1; a possible D gene is TRBD1 (6 bases). This sequence originates from a young man with acute COVID-19. CDR3 nucleotides: TGTGCCTGGCGTCCCGACAGGATTACTGAAGCTTTCTTT. Its protein product is CAWRPDRITEAFF.